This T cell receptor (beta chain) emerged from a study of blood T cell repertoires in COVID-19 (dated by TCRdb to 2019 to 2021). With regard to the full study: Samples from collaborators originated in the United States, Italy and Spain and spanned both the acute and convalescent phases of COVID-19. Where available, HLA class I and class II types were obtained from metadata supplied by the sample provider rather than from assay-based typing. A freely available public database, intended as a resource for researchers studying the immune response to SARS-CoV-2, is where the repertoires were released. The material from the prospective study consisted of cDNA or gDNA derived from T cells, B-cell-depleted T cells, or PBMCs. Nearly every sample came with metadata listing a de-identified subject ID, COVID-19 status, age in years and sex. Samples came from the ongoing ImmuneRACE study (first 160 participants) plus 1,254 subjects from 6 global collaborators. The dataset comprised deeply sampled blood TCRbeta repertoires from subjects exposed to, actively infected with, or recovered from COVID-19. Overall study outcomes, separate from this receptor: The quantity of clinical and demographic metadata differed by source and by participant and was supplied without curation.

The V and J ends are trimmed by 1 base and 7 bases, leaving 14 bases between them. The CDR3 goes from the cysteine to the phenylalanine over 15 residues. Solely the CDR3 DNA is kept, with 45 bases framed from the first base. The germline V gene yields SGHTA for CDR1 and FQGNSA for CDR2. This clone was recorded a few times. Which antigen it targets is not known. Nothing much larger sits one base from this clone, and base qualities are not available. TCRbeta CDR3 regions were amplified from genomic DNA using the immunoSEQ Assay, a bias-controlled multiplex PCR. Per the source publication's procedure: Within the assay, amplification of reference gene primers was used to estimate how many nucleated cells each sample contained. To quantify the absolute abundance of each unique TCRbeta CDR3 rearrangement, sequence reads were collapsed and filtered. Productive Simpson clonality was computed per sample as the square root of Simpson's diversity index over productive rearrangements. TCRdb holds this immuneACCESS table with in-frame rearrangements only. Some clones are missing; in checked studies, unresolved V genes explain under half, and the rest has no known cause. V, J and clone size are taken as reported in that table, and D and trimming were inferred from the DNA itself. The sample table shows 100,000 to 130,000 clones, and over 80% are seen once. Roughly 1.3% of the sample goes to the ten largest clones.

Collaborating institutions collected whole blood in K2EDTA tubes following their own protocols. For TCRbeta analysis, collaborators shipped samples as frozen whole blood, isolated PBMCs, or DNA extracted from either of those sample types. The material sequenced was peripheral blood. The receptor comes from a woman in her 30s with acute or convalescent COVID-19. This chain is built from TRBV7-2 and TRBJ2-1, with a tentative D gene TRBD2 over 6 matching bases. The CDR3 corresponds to CASSLVFTGANEQFF. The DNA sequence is TGTGCCAGCAGCTTAGTGTTCACGGGAGCTAATGAGCAGTTCTTC. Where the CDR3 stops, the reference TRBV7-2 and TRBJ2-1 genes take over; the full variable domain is GAGVSQSPSNKVTEKGKDVELRCDPISGHTALYWYRQSLGQGLEFLIYFQGNSAPDKSGLPSDRFSAERTGGSVSTLTIQRTQQEDSAVYLCASSLVFTGANEQFFGPGTRLTVL.